These 10 T cell receptor beta chains originate from one sample sequenced in a study of tumour-infiltrating T cells in Burkitt lymphoma. Produced via immunoSEQ multiplex PCR; TCRdb's table is partial and in-frame only. Recorded for this sample: about 15 clones. The specimen sequenced was tumor tissue. Receptor source: a human donor with Burkitt lymphoma.

A word on this clone: Germline and junction disagree at one end, which may indicate a read error. The genes are TRBV6-4 and TRBJ2-7; 9 bases map to TRBD1. This CDR3 has 12 residues. Per the germline V gene, CDR1 is MRHNA and CDR2 is SNTAGT. The CDR3: CASSDSFRDRAF. The DNA of the CDR3 is TGTGCCAGCAGTGACTCATTCCGGGACAGGGCATTC.

This clone was counted once. An end of the junction does not agree with germline; a read error may underlie this. The chain carries TRBV15 and TRBJ1-1; D is possibly TRBD1 (5 bases). Germline CDR1 is LNHNV and CDR2 is YYDKDF (reference sequence). CDR3 size: 13 residues. CDR3 region: CAISRPGMTEAFF. The CDR3 DNA sequence: TGTGCCATCAGCAGACCAGGGATGACTGAAGCTTTCTTT.

Comments on this clone: Germline is not matched at one junction end, which may reflect a read error. This chain connects TRBV9 to TRBJ2-4; the D gene could be TRBD1 or TRBD2 (6 bases each). The CDR3 spans 15 residues. The germline V gene has CDR1 SGDLS and CDR2 YYNGEE. The CDR3 is CASSDEGGTKNIQYF. The CDR3 DNA reads as TGTGCTAGCAGCGATGAAGGGGGGACCAAAAACATTCAGTACTTC.

CDR3 amino acids: CASSIPLTGGRDTQYF. CDR3 DNA sequence: TGTGCCAGTAGTATCCCCCTGACGGGGGGGCGGGATACGCAGTATTTT. The chain recombines TRBV19 with TRBJ2-3; TRBD2 matches at 8 bases. This CDR3 region has 16 residues. Germline V CDR1 and CDR2: LNHDA, SQIVND (reference sequence). The trim removed 3 bases at V and 6 bases at J, leaving 11 bases unmatched.

The chain has TRBV9 and TRBJ2-1, with a possible D match to TRBD2 (5 bases). V dropped 2 bases and J dropped 5 bases, with 8 bases sitting between them. Germline V gene sequence: CDR1 SGDLS, CDR2 YYNGEE. This CDR3 has 13 amino acids. The CDR3: CASSVPGNNEQFF. DNA for the CDR3: TGTGCCAGCAGCGTTCCGGGGAACAATGAGCAGTTCTTC.

The chain uses TRBV11-2 and TRBJ1-2; D gene unclear. Per germline, CDR1 SGHAT and CDR2 FQNNGV. Trimming pared 5 bases from V and 4 bases from J, leaving 20 bases between. The length of the CDR3 is 16 residues. The CDR3 nucleotides are TGTGCCAGCAGCGATACGCTAACAAGCAGAACCTATGGCTACACCTTC. It encodes CASSDTLTSRTYGYTF.

The V and J genes are TRBV7-6 and TRBJ2-2; D gene unclear. Trimming shortened V by 1 base and J by 1 base, and 7 bases separated the two germline ends. This CDR3 region has 15 residues. In germline, CDR1 is SGHVS, CDR2 FNYEAQ. CDR3 bases: TGTGCCAGCAGCTTAGAGACCGGGAACACCGGGGAGCTGTTTTTT. It translates to CASSLETGNTGELFF. The full variable domain, rest sourced from reference TRBV7-6 and TRBJ2-2, is GAGVSQSPRYKVTKRGQDVALRCDPISGHVSLYWYRQALGQGPEFLTYFNYEAQQDKSGLPNDRFSAERPEGSISTLTIQRTEQRDSAMYRCASSLETGNTGELFFGEGSRLTVL.

This chain links TRBV10-3 with TRBJ2-6; the D is unclear. This CDR3 comprises 18 residues. CDR1 and CDR2 from the germline V gene are ENHRY and SYGVKD. V shed 4 bases and J shed 5 bases, with 21 bases lying between them. CDR3 residues: CAISGCACIQSRANVLTF. The DNA for the CDR3 is TGTGCCATCAGTGGTTGTGCCTGTATACAAAGTCGGGCCAACGTCCTGACTTTC.

The rearrangement links TRBV2 to TRBJ2-5, with D perhaps TRBD1 or TRBD2 (5 bases each). In germline, CDR1 is SNHLY, CDR2 FYNNEI. V lost 6 bases and J 0 bases, leaving 14 bases between the germline ends. The CDR3 consists of 15 residues. The CDR3 region has the DNA TGTGCCAGCAGGATGTCGGGGCCGTACCAAGAGACCCAGTACTTC. Amino acid sequence: CASRMSGPYQETQYF.

The gene calls are TRBV30 and TRBJ2-7; D tentatively reads TRBD1 or TRBD2 (6 bases each). This CDR3 has 13 amino acids. Trimming took 4 bases from V and 4 from J, leaving 14 bases between them. Germline lookup yields CDR1 GTSNPN and CDR2 SVGIG (reference sequence). The CDR3: CAWTSEGEYEQYF. CDR3 DNA: TGTGCCTGGACCTCGGAGGGGGAGTACGAGCAGTACTTC.